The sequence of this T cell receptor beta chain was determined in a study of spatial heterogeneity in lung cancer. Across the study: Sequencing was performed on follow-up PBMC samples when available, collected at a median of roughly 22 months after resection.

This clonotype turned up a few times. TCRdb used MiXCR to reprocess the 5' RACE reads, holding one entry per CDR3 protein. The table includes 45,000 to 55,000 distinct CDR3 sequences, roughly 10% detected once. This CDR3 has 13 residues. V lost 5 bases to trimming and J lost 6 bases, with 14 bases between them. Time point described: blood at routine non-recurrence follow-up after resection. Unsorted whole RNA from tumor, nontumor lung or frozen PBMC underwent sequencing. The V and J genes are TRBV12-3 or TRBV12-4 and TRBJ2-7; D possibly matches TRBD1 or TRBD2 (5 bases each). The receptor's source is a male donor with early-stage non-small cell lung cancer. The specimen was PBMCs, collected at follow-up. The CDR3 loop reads CASSPRDPTEQYF. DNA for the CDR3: TGTGCCAGCAGTCCCCGGGACCCAACCGAGCAGTACTTC.